This T cell receptor (beta chain) was obtained from a study of blood T cell repertoires in COVID-19. V was pared by 6 bases and J by 0 bases, with 15 bases between. Germline lookup yields CDR1 MNHNY and CDR2 SVGAGI (reference sequence). The CDR3 extends over 15 amino acids. Sequencing was performed with immunoSEQ multiplex PCR; in TCRdb, only in-frame clones are kept and a portion is missing. The sample includes roughly 69,000 clones, roughly 88% of them seen just once. Sequencing input: peripheral blood. The receptor was derived from a human donor in a cohort sampled during active COVID-19. V is TRBV6-6 and J is TRBJ2-7; D ambiguous. The CDR3 DNA is TGTGCCAGCAGCGATCCGACAAAGACCTCCTACGAGCAGTACTTC. Translation: CASSDPTKTSYEQYF.